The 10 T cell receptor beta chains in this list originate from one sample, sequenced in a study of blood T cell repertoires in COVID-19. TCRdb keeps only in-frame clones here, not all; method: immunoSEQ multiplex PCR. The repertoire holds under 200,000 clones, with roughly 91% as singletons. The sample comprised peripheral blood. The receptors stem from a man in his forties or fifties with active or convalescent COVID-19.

CDR3 DNA sequence: TGTGCCAGCAGTTCCGACAGGGGCCGAACTGAAGCTTTCTTT. Translating gives CASSSDRGRTEAFF. The chain has TRBV6-5 and TRBJ1-1, with 8 bases fitting TRBD1. V was clipped by 4 bases and J by 5 bases; unmatched bases: 6. Germline CDR1 and CDR2: MNHEY and SVGAGI. This CDR3 has 14 residues.

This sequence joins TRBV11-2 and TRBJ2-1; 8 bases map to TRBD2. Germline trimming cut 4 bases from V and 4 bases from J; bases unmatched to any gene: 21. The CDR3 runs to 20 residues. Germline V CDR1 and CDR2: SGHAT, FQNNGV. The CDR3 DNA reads TGTGCCAGCAGCTCAGAAACAGTTAGAATAGCGGGACTTCTGTACAATGAGCAGTTCTTC. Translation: CASSSETVRIAGLLYNEQFF. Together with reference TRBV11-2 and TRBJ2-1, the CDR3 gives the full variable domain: EAGVAQSPRYKIIEKRQSVAFWCNPISGHATLYWYQQILGQGPKLLIQFQNNGVVDDSQLPKDRFSAERLKGVDSTLKIQPAKLEDSAVYLCASSSETVRIAGLLYNEQFFGPGTRLTVL.

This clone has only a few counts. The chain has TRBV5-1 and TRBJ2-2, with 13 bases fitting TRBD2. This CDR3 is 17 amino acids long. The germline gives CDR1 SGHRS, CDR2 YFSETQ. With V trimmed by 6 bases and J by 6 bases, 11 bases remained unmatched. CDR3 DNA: TGCGCCAGCACGTTGAGACTAGCGGGAGGAAGATCCGGGGAGCTGTTTTTT. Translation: CASTLRLAGGRSGELFF.

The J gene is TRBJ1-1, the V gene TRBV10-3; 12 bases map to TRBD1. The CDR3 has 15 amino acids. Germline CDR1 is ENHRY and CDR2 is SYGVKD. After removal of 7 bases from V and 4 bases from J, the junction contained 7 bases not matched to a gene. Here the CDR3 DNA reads TGTGCCATCAACCCGGGACAGGGGGCAGGCACTGAAGCTTTCTTT. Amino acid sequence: CAINPGQGAGTEAFF.

This CDR3 is CASSHGEDTQYF. As DNA, the CDR3 is TGTGCCAGCAGCCACGGGGAGGATACGCAGTATTTT. V is TRBV3-1 (or the pseudogene TRBV3-2) and J is TRBJ2-3, with D maybe TRBD2 (5 bases). CDR1 LGHDT and CDR2 YNNKEL come from the germline V gene (reference sequence). V lost 3 bases to trimming and J lost 6 bases, with 7 bases between them. The CDR3 has 12 amino acids.

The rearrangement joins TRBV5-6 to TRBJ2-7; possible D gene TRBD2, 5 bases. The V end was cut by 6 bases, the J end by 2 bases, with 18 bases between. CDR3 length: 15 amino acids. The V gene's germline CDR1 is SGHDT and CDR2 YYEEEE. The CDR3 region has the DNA TGTGCCAGCACCGTGGAGGCAGGTCTGGCCTACGAGCAGTACTTC. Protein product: CASTVEAGLAYEQYF. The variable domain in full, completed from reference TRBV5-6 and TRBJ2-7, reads DAGVTQSPTHLIKTRGQQVTLRCSPKSGHDTVSWYQQALGQGPQFIFQYYEEEERQRGNFPDRFSGHQFPNYSSELNVNALLLGDSALYLCASTVEAGLAYEQYFGPGTRLTVT.

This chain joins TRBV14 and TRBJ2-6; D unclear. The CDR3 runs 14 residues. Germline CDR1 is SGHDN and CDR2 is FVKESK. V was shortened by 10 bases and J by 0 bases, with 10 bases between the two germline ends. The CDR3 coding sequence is TGTGCCACCAGACGGAGCTCTGGGGCCAACGTCCTGACTTTC. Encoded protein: CATRRSSGANVLTF.

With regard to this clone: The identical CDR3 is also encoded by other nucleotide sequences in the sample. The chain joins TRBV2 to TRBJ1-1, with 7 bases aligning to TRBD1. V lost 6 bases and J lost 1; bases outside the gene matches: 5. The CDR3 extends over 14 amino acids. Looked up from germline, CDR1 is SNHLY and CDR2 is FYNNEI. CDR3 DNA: TGTGCCAGCAGCCCACAGGGGAGGAACACTGAAGCTTTCTTT. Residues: CASSPQGRNTEAFF.

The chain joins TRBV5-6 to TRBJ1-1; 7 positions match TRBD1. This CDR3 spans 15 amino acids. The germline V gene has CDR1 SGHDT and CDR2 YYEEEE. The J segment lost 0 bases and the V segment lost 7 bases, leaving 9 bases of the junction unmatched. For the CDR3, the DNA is TGTGCCAGCCTAATCCGGACAGGCGTGAACACTGAAGCTTTCTTT. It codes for CASLIRTGVNTEAFF.

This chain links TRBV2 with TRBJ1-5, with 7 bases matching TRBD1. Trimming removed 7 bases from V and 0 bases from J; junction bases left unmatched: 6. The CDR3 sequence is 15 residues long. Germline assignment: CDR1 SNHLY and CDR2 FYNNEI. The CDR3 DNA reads TGTGCCAGCACTAGCGACAGGGATAGCAATCAGCCCCAGCATTTT. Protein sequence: CASTSDRDSNQPQHF. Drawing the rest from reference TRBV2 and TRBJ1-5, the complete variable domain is EPEVTQTPSHQVTQMGQEVILRCVPISNHLYFYWYRQILGQKVEFLVSFYNNEISEKSEIFDDQFSVERPDGSNFTLKIRSTKLEDSAMYFCASTSDRDSNQPQHFGDGTRLSIL.